Below, 4 T cell receptor beta chains from the same sample are listed, as sequenced in a study of blood T cell repertoires in COVID-19. TCRdb's copy holds only in-frame clones and misses some; the assay was immunoSEQ multiplex PCR. The table has around 42,000 clones, roughly three quarters seen once; the top ten hold roughly 8.7%. Input material: peripheral blood. The receptor source for this set is a man between 70 and 80 years old with active or convalescent COVID-19.

This clone showed up just a few times. The CDR3 region is CASSGGGGRGNSPLHF. For the CDR3, the DNA is TGTGCCAGCAGTGGAGGCGGGGGGAGAGGAAATTCACCCCTCCACTTT. The chain uses TRBV25-1 and TRBJ1-6; D is possibly TRBD1 (5 bases). Trimming stripped 4 bases from V and 7 bases from J, with 17 bases between. This CDR3 comprises 16 residues. Germline V CDR1 and CDR2: MGHDK, SYGVNS.

The V call is TRBV6-5, the J call TRBJ2-7; TRBD1 aligns across 9 bases. V gave up 5 bases and J gave up 3 bases; unmatched junction bases: 2. This CDR3 is 13 amino acids long. Germline V lookup: CDR1 MNHEY, CDR2 SVGAGI. The CDR3 nucleotides are TGTGCCAGCAGTCGGGACAGGGACTACGAGCAGTACTTC. It specifies CASSRDRDYEQYF.

The chain links TRBV7-2 to TRBJ1-2; 8 bases align to TRBD1. The CDR3 extends over 13 amino acids. Germline assignment: CDR1 SGHTA and CDR2 FQGNSA. J gave up 8 bases and V 3 bases, and 5 bases lay outside the gene matches. The CDR3, as DNA: TGTGCCAGCAGCTTGTCAGGGGGCAGGGGCTACACCTTC. It specifies CASSLSGGRGYTF.

This chain uses TRBV7-9 with TRBJ1-2; TRBD1 might be the D (6 bases). Germline loops: CDR1 SEHNR, CDR2 FQNEAQ (reference sequence). This CDR3 contains 14 residues. V shed 5 bases and J shed 3 bases, with 13 bases lying between them. Here the CDR3 reads CASSPGQGYYGYTF. The CDR3 DNA reads as TGTGCCAGCAGCCCTGGGCAGGGGTACTATGGCTACACCTTC.